What follows describes a single T cell receptor beta chain. Its target is unknown. Expressed TCRB transcripts were sequenced, since all the RNA that had been isolated was reverse transcribed. The average read count of naive, central memory and regulatory T cell samples was approximately 3.5 million. Clones were read by immunoSEQ multiplex PCR, and TCRdb kept only the in-frame ones, dropping some. Of a few hundred thousand clones listed, around an eighth are singletons. This CDR3 is built from 15 residues. J was trimmed by 2 bases and V by 6 bases; bases with no gene match: 10. CDR1 is MGHRA and CDR2 is YSYEKL in the germline V gene. The sample originates from a study of beta chain features in type 1 diabetes. Study-level information: Over all samples combined, 107,917,701 sorted cells were examined. Study findings and constraints: Patients with Type 1 diabetes showed moderately but significantly shorter TCRB CDR3s in all four CD4+ subsets. Lower insertion and higher deletion counts appeared at VDJ junctions in type 1 diabetes patients.

The source is a woman between 18 and 29 years old with type 1 diabetes. The chain is built from TRBV4-1 and TRBJ2-7; 7 nucleotides agree with TRBD1. Input material: naive CD4+ T cells from blood. The CDR3 reads CASRPSTGSTYEQYF. In DNA form, the CDR3 reads TGCGCCAGCAGACCCTCGACAGGGAGCACCTACGAGCAGTACTTC.